The subject of this entry is one T cell receptor (beta chain). Its antigen is still unknown. The source of the sample is a study of vaccination effects on CD4 cells after COVID-19. Study results and limitations: Whether induced by infection or by vaccine, clones showed marked clonal contraction late after vaccination.

CDR3 size: 15 residues. The trim removed 4 bases at V and 2 bases at J, leaving 8 bases unmatched. CDR1 SGHVS and CDR2 FNYEAQ come from the germline V gene. Following a roughly eleven-day culture, CD4+ T cells were purified. Infection dated between March and December 2020, before the Alpha, Beta and Delta variants reached the United States. Data came from immunoSEQ multiplex PCR; TCRdb stores just in-frame clones and leaves some out. The repertoire holds roughly 64,000 clones, about 72% seen once, with approximately 22% in the top ten. The clonotype comes from a human donor who had a prior SARS-CoV-2 infection. This specimen consisted of CD4+ T cells from PBMCs cultured without peptide, obtained before COVID-19 vaccination. The rearrangement joins TRBV7-6 to TRBJ2-7; 7 bases map to TRBD1. CDR3 nucleotide sequence: TGTGCCAGCAGCTCTCGGACAGGTTTCACCTACGAGCAGTACTTC. Amino acid sequence: CASSSRTGFTYEQYF.